These 10 T cell receptor beta chains were all obtained from the same sample, sequenced in a study of blood T cell repertoires in COVID-19. Here immunoSEQ multiplex PCR was the method, and the copy in TCRdb shows in-frame clones only, minus some. The table includes 80,000 to 100,000 clones, 80% to 90% detected once. The sample was peripheral blood. These receptors originate from a human donor in a cohort sampled during active COVID-19.

The chain carries TRBV28 and TRBJ2-1; D might be TRBD2 (6 bases). There are 15 residues in the CDR3. Deletions cut 3 bases from V and 10 bases from J, with 19 bases between. Looked up from germline, CDR1 is MDHEN and CDR2 is SYDVKM. This CDR3 reads CASSFGETDREEQFF. CDR3 nucleotide sequence: TGTGCCAGCAGTTTTGGGGAGACAGATCGGGAGGAGCAGTTCTTC. The entire variable domain, with the rest obtained from reference TRBV28 and TRBJ2-1, is as follows: DVKVTQSSRYLVKRTGEKVFLECVQDMDHENMFWYRQDPGLGLRLIYFSYDVKMKEKGDIPEGYSVSREKKERFSLILESASTNQTSMYLCASSFGETDREEQFFGPGTRLTVL.

The chain employs TRBV25-1 and TRBJ1-5, with D tentatively TRBD1 (6 bases). The ends were cut back, 6 bases at V and 0 bases at J, with 9 bases in the middle. There are 14 residues in the CDR3. Germline V gives CDR1 MGHDK, CDR2 SYGVNS. CDR3 in amino acids: CASRQQGSNQPQHF. CDR3 nucleotide sequence: TGTGCCAGCAGGCAACAGGGTAGCAATCAGCCCCAGCATTTT.

The chain employs TRBV10-2 and TRBJ2-1, with D tentatively TRBD1 (6 bases). Trimming removed 5 bases from V and 9 bases from J, with 8 bases in between. The CDR3 is 11 residues long. From germline, CDR1 is WSHSY and CDR2 SAAADI. The CDR3 is CASSLGGEQFF. The CDR3 region has the DNA TGCGCCAGCAGTCTAGGGGGTGAGCAGTTCTTC.

This clone was picked up a small number of times. The J gene is TRBJ1-2, the V gene TRBV7-2; 8 bases fit TRBD1. Germline-derived CDR1 and CDR2 are SGHTA and FQGNSA. The J segment lost 0 bases and the V segment lost 5 bases, leaving 5 bases of the junction unmatched. The CDR3 length is 15 residues. The CDR3, as DNA: TGTGCCAGCAGCCTTGCAGGGGGCCCTAACTATGGCTACACCTTC. Amino acid sequence: CASSLAGGPNYGYTF.

The rearrangement uses TRBV4-3 and TRBJ1-2; TRBD1 might be the D (5 bases). This CDR3 has 15 amino acids. V gave up 0 bases and J gave up 8 bases, with 16 bases separating them. Germline V lookup: CDR1 LGHNA, CDR2 YSLEER. The CDR3 loop reads CASSQDSGGVTGYTF. The CDR3 region has the DNA TGCGCCAGCAGCCAAGATTCCGGGGGAGTCACGGGCTACACCTTC.

V gene TRBV4-1 combines with J gene TRBJ1-1; maybe TRBD1 (6 bases). Deletions cut 6 bases from V and 4 bases from J, with 15 bases between. The CDR3 has 14 residues. Germline V gives CDR1 MGHRA, CDR2 YSYEKL. This CDR3 is CASSLGGRPTEAFF. Written as DNA, the CDR3 is TGCGCCAGCAGTCTAGGGGGACGGCCCACTGAAGCTTTCTTT.

The chain recombines TRBV7-9 with TRBJ2-7; a possible D gene is TRBD2 (6 bases). The CDR3 contains 17 residues. Germline V lookup: CDR1 SEHNR, CDR2 FQNEAQ (reference sequence). V lost 4 bases and J 3 bases, leaving 22 bases between the germline ends. In DNA form, the CDR3 reads TGTGCCAGCAGCTACAGACTAGTCGCGGTGCCGGGCTACGAGCAGTACTTC. Encoded protein: CASSYRLVAVPGYEQYF.

The V and J genes are TRBV5-5 and TRBJ1-5; D uncertain. Per the germline V gene, CDR1 is SGHKS and CDR2 is YYEKEE (reference sequence). This CDR3 spans 15 amino acids. Between the trimmed V and J ends, which lost 2 bases and 6 bases, there was a span of 15 bases. CDR3 DNA: TGTGCCAGCAGCTTTGATTCGGGGATCGGTCAGCCCCAGCATTTT. Amino acid sequence: CASSFDSGIGQPQHF.

The J gene is TRBJ2-4, the V gene TRBV5-1, with D maybe TRBD2 (6 bases). In germline, CDR1 is SGHRS, CDR2 YFSETQ. Trimming pared 1 base from V and 1 base from J, leaving 21 bases between. This CDR3 region has 19 residues. The CDR3 nucleotides are TGCGCCAGCAGCTTGTTATCCCAGGGTGGAGGGCAGGCCAAAAACATTCAGTACTTC. Translated: CASSLLSQGGGQAKNIQYF.

The chain links TRBV3-1 (or the pseudogene TRBV3-2) to TRBJ2-7; D gene unclear. Trimming cost V 0 bases and J 1 base, with 7 bases left between them. The CDR3 is made up of 14 amino acids. Per the germline V gene, CDR1 is LGHDT and CDR2 is YNNKEL (reference sequence). The DNA of the CDR3 is TGTGCCAGCAGCCAAGATCTTTTTTCCTACGAGCAGTACTTC. As protein: CASSQDLFSYEQYF.